This T cell receptor (beta chain) is from a study of T cell repertoires in cytomegalovirus infection. Findings of the study overall: It was HLA-C-restricted CMV-specific TCR beta clonotypes that dominated the response ex vivo.

TCRdb called the reads again in MiXCR, with one record for every CDR3 protein. The data contain about 740,000 distinct CDR3 sequences, less than 40% of them seen just once; the ten biggest clones take up around 2.8%. To note about this clonotype: Its cognate antigen is unknown.

The source material was PBMCs. The TCR was taken from a human donor in good health (CMV status not recorded). Some clones in this sample may be carry-over from other donors' samples.

The CDR3 coding sequence is TGCAGTGCTAGAGTGGGACAGACTAAGTACGAGACCCAGTACTTC. Protein product: CSARVGQTKYETQYF. V and J are TRBV20-1 and TRBJ2-5; 7 bases are shared with TRBD1. The CDR3 covers 15 residues. Germline CDR1 is DFQATT and CDR2 is SNEGSKA (reference sequence). V lost 1 base and J lost 5; bases outside the gene matches: 10.